The T cell receptor (beta chain) described here comes from a study of blood T cell repertoires in COVID-19. Study-level background: The United States, Italy and Spain provided the acute and convalescent COVID-19 samples.

The CDR3 is 16 residues long. CDR1 is SGDLS, CDR2 YYNGEE, per germline. Trimming cost V 4 bases and J 0 bases, with 13 bases left between them. A few counts support this clone. Methods used by the authors: By means of reference gene primer amplification, nucleated cell counts were estimated. This table comes from immunoSEQ multiplex PCR, and its TCRdb copy is limited to in-frame clones, with some not included. That table gives V, J and clone size, and the DNA gave D and trimming. The sample includes some 120,000 clones, about four fifths of them seen just once. Sequencing input: peripheral blood. The J gene is TRBJ2-2, the V gene TRBV9; D is undetermined. This receptor was identified in a man in his 60s with acute or convalescent COVID-19. The CDR3 is CASSPRRLANTGELFF. DNA of the CDR3: TGTGCCAGCAGCCCGAGGCGTCTAGCGAACACCGGGGAGCTGTTTTTT. The full variable domain, completed using reference TRBV9 and TRBJ2-2, is DSGVTQTPKHLITATGQRVTLRCSPRSGDLSVYWYQQSLDQGLQFLIQYYNGEERAKGNILERFSAQQFPDLHSELNLSSLELGDSALYFCASSPRRLANTGELFFGEGSRLTVL.